Listed here are 17 T cell receptor beta chains from one sample, sequenced in a study of T cells in Graves' hyperthyroidism and ophthalmopathy. TCR beta CDR3 sequences were amplified from RNA transcripts. The study used the HTBI primer set for a first-round RT-PCR of the TCR CDR3. TCRdb itself ran the multiplex PCR reads through MiXCR, one entry per CDR3 protein. The sample lists 600,000 to 700,000 distinct CDR3 sequences, just under 45% occurring once. Specimen: peripheral blood or thyroid tissue (not recorded which). The origin of the receptors is an adult man with Graves' disease, either hyperthyroidism or ophthalmopathy (not recorded which).

The chain combines TRBV7-9 with TRBJ1-6, with 7 bases aligning to TRBD1. Germline loops: CDR1 SEHNR, CDR2 FQNEAQ (reference sequence). With V trimmed by 6 bases and J by 14 bases, 10 bases remained unmatched. CDR3 length: 13 residues. For the CDR3, the DNA is TGTGCCAGCAGTGCAGACAGGGTTGCGGCCCTCCACTTT. Protein product: CASSADRVAALHF.

A word on this clonotype: A clone one base away is much larger, so this may be a read error. V and J are TRBV10-3 and TRBJ2-7, with TRBD2 identical over 7 bases. In germline, CDR1 is ENHRY, CDR2 SYGVKD. The CDR3 is 13 residues long. V lost 9 bases, J lost 0 bases, and 5 bases stayed unmatched. The CDR3, as DNA: TGTGCCATGACTGGCGGGAGCTCCTACGAGCAGTACTTC. Translation: CAMTGGSSYEQYF.

The V gene is TRBV20-1, the J gene TRBJ2-5; 12 bases are a match to TRBD2. J gave up 3 bases and V 0 bases, and 8 bases lay outside the gene matches. Germline loops: CDR1 DFQATT, CDR2 SNEGSKA (reference sequence). The CDR3 spans 17 residues. The DNA of the CDR3 is TGCAGTGCTAGAGATCAACTAGCGGGGGGCCTTGAAGAGACCCAGTACTTC. This codes for CSARDQLAGGLEETQYF.

This clonotype appeared a few times. This rearrangement joins TRBV5-8 to TRBJ2-5; 8 positions agree with TRBD1. The CDR3 loop spans 16 amino acids. The trim removed 3 bases at V and 2 bases at J, leaving 9 bases unmatched. Germline loops: CDR1 SGHTS, CDR2 YDEGEE. CDR3: CASSSPWTGQQETQYF. CDR3 bases: TGTGCCAGCAGCTCACCCTGGACAGGGCAACAAGAGACCCAGTACTTC.

This clonotype was observed at least ten times. The chain employs TRBV25-1 and TRBJ2-6; D perhaps matches TRBD1 (6 bases). Germline V gene sequence: CDR1 MGHDK, CDR2 SYGVNS. The CDR3 runs 17 residues. V was pared by 4 bases and J by 3 bases, with 16 bases between. This CDR3 is CASSADRRHLGANVLTF. As DNA, the CDR3 is TGTGCCAGCAGTGCTGACAGGCGGCATCTTGGGGCCAACGTCCTGACTTTC.

The genes are TRBV10-3 and TRBJ2-5; TRBD2 matches 12 bases. The V segment lost 3 bases and the J segment 5 bases; nucleotides outside the gene matches: 10. This CDR3 spans 17 amino acids. CDR1 and CDR2 from the germline V gene are ENHRY and SYGVKD. The chain's CDR3 is CAISEGLAGSAGETQYF. The CDR3 DNA reads TGTGCCATCAGTGAAGGACTAGCGGGATCTGCGGGGGAGACCCAGTACTTC.

The chain carries TRBV7-9 and TRBJ1-1; 7 nucleotides agree with TRBD1. This CDR3 contains 14 residues. V was clipped by 5 bases and J by 5 bases; unmatched bases: 8. The germline gives CDR1 SEHNR, CDR2 FQNEAQ (reference sequence). The CDR3 region has the DNA TGTGCCAGCAGCCCCGCCATACAGGGGACTGAAGCTTTCTTT. Its protein is CASSPAIQGTEAFF.

The rearrangement links TRBV24-1 to TRBJ2-3; no clear D. The CDR3 covers 14 residues. V was trimmed by 4 bases and J by 2 bases, leaving 9 bases between them. The germline CDR1 and CDR2 sequences are KGHDR and SFDVKD. As DNA, the CDR3 is TGTGCCACCAGTGAACGAGGAGCCACAGATACGCAGTATTTT. Translation: CATSERGATDTQYF.

This clonotype was seen only a few times. The rearrangement uses TRBV25-1 and TRBJ1-2; 9 positions match TRBD1. Trimming took 10 bases from V and 0 from J; bases not matched to a gene: 3. From germline, CDR1 is MGHDK and CDR2 SYGVNS. This CDR3 is 13 amino acids long. Here the CDR3 DNA reads TGTGCCACCCGACAGGGGGCTAACTATGGCTACACCTTC. Amino acids: CATRQGANYGYTF.

The chain has TRBV6-1 and TRBJ2-2; TRBD1 matches at 7 bases. Germline CDR1 is MNHNS and CDR2 is SASEGT. This CDR3 is 13 amino acids long. The V gene end was trimmed by 6 bases and the J gene end by 6 bases; junction bases not matched to a gene: 4. In nucleotides, the CDR3 is TGTGCCAGCAGCAGAGGACAGGCCGGGGAGCTGTTTTTT. This sequence encodes CASSRGQAGELFF.

The gene calls are TRBV11-2 and TRBJ2-1; 7 bases map to TRBD1. The CDR3 is made up of 15 amino acids. The ends lost 5 bases at V and 2 bases at J; junction bases unmatched: 6. Per the germline V gene, CDR1 is SGHAT and CDR2 is FQNNGV. The CDR3 here is CASSRTGDTYNEQFF. CDR3 nucleotide sequence: TGTGCCAGCAGCCGGACAGGAGACACCTACAATGAGCAGTTCTTC. The variable domain in full, with the rest retrieved from reference TRBV11-2 and TRBJ2-1, is EAGVAQSPRYKIIEKRQSVAFWCNPISGHATLYWYQQILGQGPKLLIQFQNNGVVDDSQLPKDRFSAERLKGVDSTLKIQPAKLEDSAVYLCASSRTGDTYNEQFFGPGTRLTVL.

The J gene is TRBJ2-7, the V gene TRBV10-3; TRBD2 matches at 11 bases. CDR1 is ENHRY, CDR2 SYGVKD, per germline. The CDR3 spans 14 residues. V shed 4 bases and J 5 bases; nucleotides not matched to a gene: 4. The CDR3 here is CAISGGSGRDEQYF. The CDR3 DNA sequence: TGTGCCATCAGTGGGGGTAGCGGGAGGGACGAGCAGTACTTC.

This clonotype has just one count. A clone one base away is much larger, so this may be a read error. This chain uses TRBV12-3 or TRBV12-4 with TRBJ2-7, with a weak D call TRBD2 (6 bases). V was clipped by 5 bases and J by 4 bases, with 18 bases between them. The CDR3 has 15 amino acids. The CDR3 here is CASSGATGGQYEQYF. The CDR3 region has the DNA TGTGCCAGCAGTGGAGCGACCGGGGGTCAGTACGAGCAGTACTTC.

This clonotype was observed many times. This chain uses TRBV19 with TRBJ1-1; D gene uncertain. The germline V gene encodes CDR1 LNHDA and CDR2 SQIVND (reference sequence). V was cut by 9 bases and J by 2 bases, with 13 bases left in between. This CDR3 contains 13 residues. The CDR3 DNA is TGTGCCAGCAGCATCGACGGAAACACTGAAGCTTTCTTT. It translates to CASSIDGNTEAFF.

The V gene is TRBV19, the J gene TRBJ2-7; no definite D call. This CDR3 region has 14 residues. Germline V lookup: CDR1 LNHDA, CDR2 SQIVND (reference sequence). V dropped 4 bases and J dropped 6 bases, with 16 bases sitting between them. CDR3 residues: CASSTTAQFTEQYF. DNA of the CDR3: TGTGCCAGTAGTACCACGGCCCAGTTCACCGAGCAGTACTTC.

This clonotype showed up many times. The chain links TRBV7-9 to TRBJ1-1; perhaps TRBD1 as D (6 bases). This CDR3 contains 13 residues. Per germline, CDR1 SEHNR and CDR2 FQNEAQ (reference sequence). V lost 8 bases, J lost 3 bases, and 13 bases lay in between. The CDR3 spells CASLLGADTEAFF. DNA of the CDR3: TGTGCCAGCTTGTTGGGGGCTGACACTGAAGCTTTCTTT.

V gene TRBV7-8 combines with J gene TRBJ1-4; D is possibly TRBD1 (5 bases). CDR3 length equals 19 residues. Per the germline V gene, CDR1 is SGHVS and CDR2 is FQNEAQ. Trimming took off 3 bases at V and 7 bases at J, with 27 bases between the two ends. The CDR3 loop reads CASSFLPPGLEGYSEKLFF. DNA of the CDR3: TGTGCCAGCAGCTTTCTCCCGCCGGGGCTGGAAGGTTATAGTGAAAAACTGTTTTTT.